Listed below are T cell receptor beta chains from one sample, sequenced in a study of CD8 T cells in Susac syndrome. TCRdb used MiXCR to reprocess the immunoSEQ multiplex PCR reads, holding one entry per CDR3 protein. The table records approximately 160,000 distinct CDR3 sequences, just under 95% of them present only once. The sequencing sample was made of CD4+ T cells from PBMCs. The receptors shown here come from a human donor in good health. Each CDR3 is given with its conserved first and last residue. The D gene is left open where the match is weak. Only part of the rows carry a size: once, few, many, or a class if the clone is expanded.

.,.,TRBV6-5,TRBJ2-5,TGTGCCAGCAGTTACTCGAGACCTAGCTTGACAGAGACCCAGTACTTC,CASSYSRPSLTETQYF
.,.,TRBV3-1,TRBJ1-6,TGTGCCAGCAGCCGAAGCTGGGGCAATTCACCCCTCCACTTT,CASSRSWGNSPLHF
.,.,TRBV20-1,TRBJ2-7,TGCAGTGCTAGGACGGTGTCCTACGAGCAGTACTTC,CSARTVSYEQYF
.,.,TRBV12-3/TRBV12-4,TRBJ1-2,TGTGCCAGCAGGGAAATGGGGGGTGCATATGGCTACACCTTC,CASREMGGAYGYTF
.,.,TRBV3-1,TRBJ2-7,TGTGCCAGCAGCCCACCATCGATTCCCCACGAGCAGTACTTC,CASSPPSIPHEQYF
.,.,TRBV5-4,TRBJ1-2,TGTGCCAGCAGTCGCGGTAGGACAGAGGGGTATGGCTACACCTTC,CASSRGRTEGYGYTF
.,TRBD2,TRBV10-3,TRBJ2-1,TGTGCCATCAGTACTGGACTAGCGGGGAGCTCCTACAATGAGCAGTTCTTC,CAISTGLAGSSYNEQFF
.,.,TRBV5-8,TRBJ1-5,TGTGCCAGCAGCAGACAGTACAATCAGCCCCAGCATTTT,CASSRQYNQPQHF
.,.,TRBV5-1,TRBJ2-5,TGCGCCAGCAGCCCGGACACAACCTGGGAAGAGACCCAGTACTTC,CASSPDTTWEETQYF
.,.,TRBV20-1,TRBJ2-7,TGCAGCCTTGCACGGGGCTCCTACGAGCAGTACTTC,CSLARGSYEQYF
.,.,TRBV15,TRBJ1-5,TGTGCCACCAGCAGAGATCGGACCAACCGAGGTCAGCCCCAGCATTTT,CATSRDRTNRGQPQHF
few,.,TRBV5-6,TRBJ1-5,TGTGCCAGCAGCTTGATGGGTAGCAATCAGCCCCAGCATTTT,CASSLMGSNQPQHF
.,.,TRBV7-3,TRBJ1-1,TGTGCCAGCAGCTTTGGCGACAGTGAAGCTTTCTTT,CASSFGDSEAFF
.,TRBD1,TRBV20-1,TRBJ1-2,TGCAGTGCTAGAGATGACAGGGCAGGATATGGCTACACCTTC,CSARDDRAGYGYTF
.,.,TRBV12-3/TRBV12-4,TRBJ2-7,TGTGCCAGCACTGACTCCGAACAGGAGCAGTACTTC,CASTDSEQEQYF
.,.,TRBV19,TRBJ1-5,TGTGCCAGTAACAGTTATAGCAATCAGCCCCAGCATTTT,CASNSYSNQPQHF
.,.,TRBV7-3,TRBJ1-2,TGTGCCAGCAGCACGCGATTTTCAGATGGCTACACCTTC,CASSTRFSDGYTF
.,TRBD2,TRBV5-1,TRBJ2-1,TGCGCCAGCAGCTTGAGCGGGGTGTCCTACAATGAGCAGTTCTTC,CASSLSGVSYNEQFF
.,.,TRBV7-2,TRBJ2-7,TGTGCCAGCAGCTTAGCTTGGGGGGCGCAGTACTTC,CASSLAWGAQYF
.,TRBD2,TRBV7-3,TRBJ2-5,TGTGCCAGCAGCCCCCATTCGACTAGCGGGACCGCGGAGACCCAGTACTTC,CASSPHSTSGTAETQYF
.,TRBD1,TRBV5-4,TRBJ2-7,TGTGCCAGCAGCGTTCCAGGGGGCCTACTCTCCTACGAGCAGTACTTC,CASSVPGGLLSYEQYF
.,TRBD1,TRBV3-1,TRBJ2-5,TGTGCCAGCAGCCCCCCCCTGGACAGGGGGCTAGAAGAGACCCAGTACTTC,CASSPPLDRGLEETQYF
.,.,TRBV5-4,TRBJ1-4,TGTGCCAGCAGCTTCGGCAGGGAGGGGGAAAAACTGTTTTTT,CASSFGREGEKLFF
.,.,TRBV5-1,TRBJ2-2,TGCGCCAGCAGCTTGGAGGGGATGAACACCGGGGAGCTGTTTTTT,CASSLEGMNTGELFF
.,TRBD1,TRBV6-1,TRBJ1-6,TGTGCCAGCAGAATAGACAGGGACCGTCTTAATTCACCCCTCCACTTT,CASRIDRDRLNSPLHF